Below are 9 T cell receptor beta chains sequenced from a single sample in a study of cytomegalovirus exposure and HLA in healthy donors. PCR was performed using 60 Vbeta and 13 Jbeta primers. Here immunoSEQ multiplex PCR was the method, and the copy in TCRdb shows in-frame clones only, minus some. Of tens of thousands of clones in the sample, about 70% were seen once. The specimen sequenced was PBMCs. These receptors all stem from a woman between 50 and 59 years old in good health and CMV-seropositive.

This clone has a handful of counts. Additional DNA sequences in this sample encode the identical CDR3. The V gene is TRBV6-1, the J gene TRBJ2-2; TRBD1 agrees at 8 bases. The CDR3 extends over 15 amino acids. Germline V gives CDR1 MNHNS, CDR2 SASEGT. The V gene end was trimmed by 1 base and the J gene end by 5 bases; junction bases not matched to a gene: 3. CDR3 residues: CASSEGRGRTGELFF. In DNA form, the CDR3 reads TGTGCCAGCAGTGAAGGCAGGGGGCGAACCGGGGAGCTGTTTTTT.

This rearrangement joins TRBV9 to TRBJ2-1; D perhaps matches TRBD2 (5 bases). The germline gives CDR1 SGDLS, CDR2 YYNGEE. The CDR3 has 15 amino acids. Trimming removed 2 bases at V and 2 bases at J, with 11 bases between. This CDR3 reads CASSVDSQAYNEQFF. CDR3 nucleotide sequence: TGTGCCAGCAGCGTGGACTCCCAGGCCTACAATGAGCAGTTCTTC. Full variable domain (outside the CDR3, taken from reference TRBV9 and TRBJ2-1): DSGVTQTPKHLITATGQRVTLRCSPRSGDLSVYWYQQSLDQGLQFLIQYYNGEERAKGNILERFSAQQFPDLHSELNLSSLELGDSALYFCASSVDSQAYNEQFFGPGTRLTVL.

The genes are TRBV7-2 and TRBJ2-3, with D tentatively TRBD1 (7 bases). From germline, CDR1 is SGHTA and CDR2 FQGNSA. This CDR3 is built from 15 residues. Trimming stripped 4 bases from V and 2 bases from J, with 13 bases between. The CDR3: CASSSGGQPTDTQYF. The CDR3 DNA sequence: TGTGCCAGCAGCTCCGGGGGACAGCCCACAGATACGCAGTATTTT.

The rearrangement uses TRBV5-4 and TRBJ2-1, with 7 bases aligning to TRBD1. In germline, CDR1 is SGHNT, CDR2 YYREEE (reference sequence). The CDR3 spans 15 residues. V shed 6 bases and J 4 bases; nucleotides not matched to a gene: 10. CDR3 coding DNA: TGTGCCAGCACTTCCGAAGGGGGCCATTACAATGAGCAGTTCTTC. Amino acids: CASTSEGGHYNEQFF. Based on the CDR3 plus reference TRBV5-4 and TRBJ2-1, the full variable domain is ETGVTQSPTHLIKTRGQQVTLRCSSQSGHNTVSWYQQALGQGPQFIFQYYREEENGRGNFPPRFSGLQFPNYSSELNVNALELDDSALYLCASTSEGGHYNEQFFGPGTRLTVL.

This rearrangement joins TRBV29-1 to TRBJ1-2; 7 positions match TRBD1. J gave up 0 bases and V 7 bases, and 8 bases lay outside the gene matches. There are 14 residues in the CDR3. Germline V gene data show CDR1 as SQVTM and CDR2 as ANQGSEA. CDR3 sequence reads: CSDGQAIANYGYTF. DNA for the CDR3: TGCAGCGATGGACAGGCGATAGCTAACTATGGCTACACCTTC.

CDR3 region: CAWSVFAGVGEQYF. The CDR3 DNA sequence: TGTGCCTGGAGTGTTTTTGCGGGAGTAGGCGAGCAGTACTTC. This chain connects TRBV30 to TRBJ2-7; TRBD2 agrees at 7 bases. The length of the CDR3 is 14 residues. From germline, CDR1 is GTSNPN and CDR2 SVGIG (reference sequence). V lost 0 bases and J lost 6; bases outside the gene matches: 8.

This clone was found a few times. V gene TRBV18 combines with J gene TRBJ2-5, with a possible D match to TRBD1 (6 bases). The CDR3 loop spans 15 amino acids. V was pared by 1 base and J by 1 base, with 10 bases between. The germline V gene encodes CDR1 KGHSH and CDR2 LQKENI. This CDR3 is CASSPRGLSQETQYF. The CDR3 nucleotides are TGTGCCAGCTCACCACGGGGGCTCAGCCAAGAGACCCAGTACTTC.

The genes are TRBV7-2 and TRBJ2-4; D gene uncertain. Trimming cost V 1 base and J 2 bases, with 6 bases left between them. The germline V gene encodes CDR1 SGHTA and CDR2 FQGNSA. This CDR3 contains 14 residues. For the CDR3, the DNA is TGTGCCAGCAGCTTAGGTCACACCAAAAACATTCAGTACTTC. This gives the protein CASSLGHTKNIQYF. Full variable domain (remainder filled in from reference TRBV7-2 and TRBJ2-4): GAGVSQSPSNKVTEKGKDVELRCDPISGHTALYWYRQSLGQGLEFLIYFQGNSAPDKSGLPSDRFSAERTGGSVSTLTIQRTQQEDSAVYLCASSLGHTKNIQYFGAGTRLSVL.

This chain links TRBV7-3 with TRBJ2-1; the match to TRBD1 covers 8 bases. In germline, CDR1 is SGHTA, CDR2 FQGTGA. Losses at the gene ends were 5 bases for V and 12 bases for J; bases not matched to a gene: 12. The CDR3 contains 14 residues. The CDR3 sequence: CASSGPTGVEGQFF. The DNA of the CDR3 is TGTGCCAGCAGCGGACCGACAGGGGTCGAAGGGCAGTTCTTC.